This T cell receptor beta chain was retrieved from a study of human T cells and chemical hapten exposure. This clonotype showed up just a few times. Its antigen is still unknown. Individual cDNA molecules (in the library) carried attached unique molecular identifiers. MiXCR was run by TCRdb on the RACE reads, yielding one entry per CDR3 protein. The sample has fewer than 100,000 distinct CDR3 sequences, 12% seen once. Notes on the study in general: The donor cohort had alopecia, so its immune response may not match that of healthy people.

Documented time point: patch test 1, 2 weeks after DPC sensitization. Treatment reported: therapeutic diphenylcyclopropenone sensitization with weekly scalp DPC. RNA extraction used unfractionated whole blood as the source of total RNA. The CDR3 consists of 12 residues. The germline V gene has CDR1 SQVTM and CDR2 ANQGSEA. V was shortened by 6 bases and J by 6 bases, with 11 bases between the two germline ends. The sequences come from whole blood, collected in connection with sensitization to the hapten diphenylcyclopropenone (DPC). The clonotype comes from a woman between 40 and 50 years old with alopecia areata. Some clones in this sample may be carry-over from other donors' samples. The V and J genes are TRBV29-1 and TRBJ2-2, with unresolved D. In DNA, the CDR3 is TGCAGCGTCGCACAAGGACCCGGGGAGCTGTTTTTT. The encoded protein is CSVAQGPGELFF.